This record covers a single T cell receptor beta chain. The antigen it binds to is not known. No clone much larger than this one lies a single base away; base qualities are absent. Using the deep immunoSEQ assay, TCR CDR3 regions were amplified from genomic DNA by multiplex PCR. Extracted genomic DNA from each cell subset was spread evenly across all wells of several immunoSEQ 96-well plates, with each plate serving as a replicate. For sorted subsets, about 200 ng genomic DNA, equal to some 30,000 T cell genomes, was loaded into each replicate PCR. The purified libraries were quantified using a Qubit 3.0 fluorometer, sized with a Bioanalyzer 2100, and then quantified again using the KAPA Library Quantification kit. Each immunoSEQ 96-well plate was sequenced on its own single-read 150-cycle Illumina NextSeq 550 flow cell. The original pipeline was this. Because only junctional sequences without quality scores were contained in the immunoSEQ output, filtering matching that applied to full-length reads could not be performed. Sequences were annotated with PyIR, a Python wrapper for IgBLAST v1.9, and V/J genes and CDR3 were assigned using IMGT germline references. Any read was removed if the V/J assignment was weak (E-value above 1e-6), the CDR3 was missing, or the read contained stop codons, out-of-frame junctions, or ambiguous translated residues. V3J clonotypes were defined as sequences sharing an identical inferred V gene, J gene, and CDR3 amino acid sequence. Percentage overlap between repertoires was computed as shared unique clonotypes divided by the size of the smaller repertoire. Repertoire richness was assessed with RTK rarefaction, the Chao1 estimator, and Recon v2.1 estimates of unobserved clonotypes. Generation probabilities were computed with OLGA for all TCRbeta clonotypes obtained by the gDNA method from several donors. This is the immuneACCESS table as TCRdb keeps it, with only in-frame sequences that have V and J called. A part of the clones is gone; compared with another copy, unresolved V genes explain less than half, and the rest is unexplained. V, J and clone size derive from that table, while D and trimming were established from the DNA sequence. The sample yields roughly 2.4 million clones; under 97% were counted once. Of the sample, roughly 0.13% is held by the ten largest clones.

Healthy HIV-negative adults with no recently reported acute infections or vaccinations were included as donors. Every donor was a Caucasian adult residing in Nashville, Tennessee, USA. CD4+ T cells were enriched by magnetic negative selection; naive cells were then positively selected on CD45RA, and the negative fraction formed the memory subset. Blood was obtained by leukapheresis, after which PBMCs were separated by Ficoll-Histopaque density gradient centrifugation and cryopreserved in liquid nitrogen vapor phase. Analytical flow cytometry was used to check the purity and quantity of every magnetically sorted T cell population. From each sorted fraction, genomic DNA was isolated and quantified by UV absorbance on a Nanodrop 2000c. The germline V gene encodes CDR1 GTSNPN and CDR2 SVGIG (reference sequence). The CDR3 covers 14 residues, taking in both the cysteine and the phenylalanine. CDR3 DNA is the only sequence kept; it has 42 bases, read in frame from the first base. At the junction V is shortened by 2 bases and J by 5 bases, with 13 bases in between.

The data originate from a study of shared clonotypes between healthy human individuals (TCRdb year 2020). For the study in its entirety: The cohort comprised a couple of women and three men aged 18 to 49 years. For each donor, three plates each were used for CD4 naive and CD4 memory, two plates were used for CD8 naive, and one plate was used for CD8 memory. To estimate repertoire size and how much clonotypes are shared between individuals, the study performed deep sequencing of blood TCR repertoires from about five healthy adults. Different laboratories and diverse techniques were used to prepare libraries and sequence TCR repertoires, to increase sequencing depth and limit assay-specific biases. Each donor's leukapheresis produced roughly between roughly 0.94 and 9.5 billion PBMCs.

What the work shows at the level of the full study, not this receptor alone: Based on pairwise subsampling, the degree of clonotype sharing among donors was expected to be affected by sequencing depth. Larger estimated clonotype richness was generally found for naive subsets than for memory subsets. When a few donors were compared, the shared fraction of clonotypes was about 5.5% for naive CD4, approximately 3.5% for naive CD8, roughly 2.5% for memory CD4, and 0.35% to 0.4% for memory CD8. Even with the large sequencing depth, rarefaction of the sorted-subset datasets indicated that sequencing was incomplete. Higher generation probabilities were observed for clonotypes shared by all four sorted-subset donors than for non-shared clonotypes. Sampling was restricted to blood, and TCR repertoires in tissues likely differ from the TCR repertoires found in blood. Because the study included a small number of donors, the genetic and exposure-history diversity represented was limited.

This clonotype was obtained from a man aged 18 to 35 in good health. Sequencing used naive CD4+ T cells sorted from blood. What the cell subset or site label conveys for this sample: CD45RA+ positively selected. The chain joins TRBV30 to TRBJ2-1; the D gene is tentatively TRBD1 or TRBD2, each matching 5 bases. The CDR3 protein is CAWSLGVWNNEQFF. Read as DNA, the sequence is TGTGCCTGGAGTTTGGGGGTATGGAACAATGAGCAGTTCTTC.